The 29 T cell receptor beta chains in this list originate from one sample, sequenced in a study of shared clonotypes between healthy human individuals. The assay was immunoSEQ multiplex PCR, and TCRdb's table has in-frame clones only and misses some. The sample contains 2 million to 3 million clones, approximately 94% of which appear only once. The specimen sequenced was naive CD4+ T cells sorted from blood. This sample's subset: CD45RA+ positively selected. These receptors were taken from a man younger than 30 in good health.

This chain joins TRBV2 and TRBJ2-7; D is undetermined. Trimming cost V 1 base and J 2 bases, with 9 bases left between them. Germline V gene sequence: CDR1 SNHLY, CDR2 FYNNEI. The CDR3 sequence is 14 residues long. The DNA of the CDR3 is TGTGCCAGCAGTGAAGGCGGCGGTACCTACGAGCAGTACTTC. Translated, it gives CASSEGGGTYEQYF.

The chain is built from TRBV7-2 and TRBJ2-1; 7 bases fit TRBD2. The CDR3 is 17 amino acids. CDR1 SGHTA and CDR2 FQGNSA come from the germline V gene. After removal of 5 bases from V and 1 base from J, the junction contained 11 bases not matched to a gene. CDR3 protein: CASSPRLAGVSYNEQFF. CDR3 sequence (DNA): TGTGCCAGCAGCCCGAGACTAGCTGGGGTGTCCTACAATGAGCAGTTCTTC.

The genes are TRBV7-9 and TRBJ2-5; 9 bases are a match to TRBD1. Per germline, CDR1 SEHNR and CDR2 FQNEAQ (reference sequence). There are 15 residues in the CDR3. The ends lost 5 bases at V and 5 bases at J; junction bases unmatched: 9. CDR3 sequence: CASSKTGGSIETQYF. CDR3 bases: TGTGCCAGCAGCAAGACAGGGGGGTCCATTGAGACCCAGTACTTC.

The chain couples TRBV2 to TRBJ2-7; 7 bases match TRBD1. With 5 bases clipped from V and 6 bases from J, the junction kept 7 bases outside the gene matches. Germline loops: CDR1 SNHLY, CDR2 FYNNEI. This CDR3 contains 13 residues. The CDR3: CASSRTGPSEQYF. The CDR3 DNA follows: TGTGCCAGCAGTAGGACAGGACCCAGCGAGCAGTACTTC.

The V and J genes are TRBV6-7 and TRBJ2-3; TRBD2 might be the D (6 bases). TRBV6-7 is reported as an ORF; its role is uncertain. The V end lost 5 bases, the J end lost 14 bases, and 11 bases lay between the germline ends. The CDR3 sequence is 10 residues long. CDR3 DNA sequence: TGTGCCAGCAGTGCCCGGGGGTGGTATTTT. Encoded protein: CASSARGWYF.

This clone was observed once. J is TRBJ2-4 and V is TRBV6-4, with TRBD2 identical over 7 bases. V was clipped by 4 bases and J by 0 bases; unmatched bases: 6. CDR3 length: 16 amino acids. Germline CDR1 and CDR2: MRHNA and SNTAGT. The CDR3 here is CASSVRGGLAKNIQYF. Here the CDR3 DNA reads TGTGCCAGCAGTGTGCGGGGAGGGCTAGCCAAAAACATTCAGTACTTC.

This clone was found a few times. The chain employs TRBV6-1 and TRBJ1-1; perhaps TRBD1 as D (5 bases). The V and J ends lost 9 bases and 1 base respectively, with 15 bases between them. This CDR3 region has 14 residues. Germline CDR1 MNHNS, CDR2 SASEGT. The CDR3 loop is CASSTQGPNTEAFF. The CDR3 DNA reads TGTGCCAGTTCCACCCAGGGTCCGAACACTGAAGCTTTCTTT.

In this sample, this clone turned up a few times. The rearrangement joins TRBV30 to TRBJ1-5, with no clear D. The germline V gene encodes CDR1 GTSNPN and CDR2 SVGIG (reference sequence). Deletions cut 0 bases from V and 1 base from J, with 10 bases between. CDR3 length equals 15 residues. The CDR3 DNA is TGTGCCTGGAGTGTCGGCCAGAGCAGCAATCAGCCCCAGCATTTT. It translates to CAWSVGQSSNQPQHF.

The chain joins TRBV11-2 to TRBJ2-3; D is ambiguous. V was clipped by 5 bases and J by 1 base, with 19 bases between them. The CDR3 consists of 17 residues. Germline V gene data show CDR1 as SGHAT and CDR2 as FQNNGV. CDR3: CASSLHRLPDGTDTQYF. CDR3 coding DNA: TGTGCCAGCAGCCTCCACAGACTCCCCGACGGCACAGATACGCAGTATTTT.

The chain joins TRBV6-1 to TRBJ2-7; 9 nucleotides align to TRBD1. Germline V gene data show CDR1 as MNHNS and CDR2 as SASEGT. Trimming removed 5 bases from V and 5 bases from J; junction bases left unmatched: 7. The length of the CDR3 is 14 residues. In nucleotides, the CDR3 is TGTGCCAGCAGTCACCGGGACAGGGACGACGAGCAGTACTTC. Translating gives CASSHRDRDDEQYF.

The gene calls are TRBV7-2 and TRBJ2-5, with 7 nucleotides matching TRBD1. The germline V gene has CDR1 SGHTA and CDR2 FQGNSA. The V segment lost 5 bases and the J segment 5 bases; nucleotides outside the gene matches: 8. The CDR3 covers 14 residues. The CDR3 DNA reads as TGTGCCAGCAGCCTGGACAGGCTGCGGGAGACCCAGTACTTC. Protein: CASSLDRLRETQYF.

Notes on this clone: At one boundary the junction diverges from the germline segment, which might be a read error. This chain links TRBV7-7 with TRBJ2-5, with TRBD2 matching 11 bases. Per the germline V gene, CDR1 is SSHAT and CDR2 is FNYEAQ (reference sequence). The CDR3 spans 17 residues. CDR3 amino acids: CASSEGLADGVGETQYF. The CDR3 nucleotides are TGTGCTAGCAGCGAGGGACTAGCGGACGGAGTGGGGGAGACCCAGTACTTC. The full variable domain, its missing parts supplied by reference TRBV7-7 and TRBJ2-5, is GAGVSQSPRYKVTKRGQDVTLRCDPISSHATLYWYQQALGQGPEFLTYFNYEAQPDKSGLPSDRFSAERPEGSISTLTIQRTEQRDSAMYRCASSEGLADGVGETQYFGPGTRLLVL.

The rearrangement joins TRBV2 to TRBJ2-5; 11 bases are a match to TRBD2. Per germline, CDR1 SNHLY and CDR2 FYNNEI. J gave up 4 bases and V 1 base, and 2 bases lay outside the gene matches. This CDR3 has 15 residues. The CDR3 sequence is CASSEGGLAGETQYF. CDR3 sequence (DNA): TGTGCCAGCAGTGAAGGCGGACTAGCGGGAGAGACCCAGTACTTC.

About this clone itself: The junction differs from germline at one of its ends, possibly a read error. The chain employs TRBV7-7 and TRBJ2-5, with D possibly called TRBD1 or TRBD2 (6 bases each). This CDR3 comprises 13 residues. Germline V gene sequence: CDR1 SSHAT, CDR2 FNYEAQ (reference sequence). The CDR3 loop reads CASSPGGRETQYF. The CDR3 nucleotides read TGTGCTAGCAGCCCCGGGGGCAGAGAGACCCAGTACTTC. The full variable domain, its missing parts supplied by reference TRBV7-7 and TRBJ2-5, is GAGVSQSPRYKVTKRGQDVTLRCDPISSHATLYWYQQALGQGPEFLTYFNYEAQPDKSGLPSDRFSAERPEGSISTLTIQRTEQRDSAMYRCASSPGGRETQYFGPGTRLLVL.

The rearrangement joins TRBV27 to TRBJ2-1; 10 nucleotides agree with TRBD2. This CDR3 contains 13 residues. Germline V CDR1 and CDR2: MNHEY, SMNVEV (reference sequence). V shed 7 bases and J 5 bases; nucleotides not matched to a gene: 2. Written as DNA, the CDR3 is TGTGCCAGCAAACTAGCGGGGAACAATGAGCAGTTCTTC. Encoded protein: CASKLAGNNEQFF.

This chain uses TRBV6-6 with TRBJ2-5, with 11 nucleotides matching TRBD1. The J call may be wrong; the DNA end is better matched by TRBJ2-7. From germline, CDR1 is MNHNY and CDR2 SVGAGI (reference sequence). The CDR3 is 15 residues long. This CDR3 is CASRNRTGGLHEQYF. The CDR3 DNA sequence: TGTGCCAGCAGAAACCGGACAGGGGGCCTCCACGAGCAGTACTTC.

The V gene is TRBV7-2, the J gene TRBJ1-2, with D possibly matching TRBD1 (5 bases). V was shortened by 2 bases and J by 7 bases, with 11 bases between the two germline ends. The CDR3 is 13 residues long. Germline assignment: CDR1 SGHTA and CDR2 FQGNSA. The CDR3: CASSLTQGSGYTF. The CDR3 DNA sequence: TGTGCCAGCAGCTTAACCCAGGGAAGTGGCTACACCTTC.

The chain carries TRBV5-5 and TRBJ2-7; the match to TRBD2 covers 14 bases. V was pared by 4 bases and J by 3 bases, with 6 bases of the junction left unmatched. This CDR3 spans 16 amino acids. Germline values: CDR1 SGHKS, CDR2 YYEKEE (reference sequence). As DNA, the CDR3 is TGTGCCAGCAGCCTCGGGACTAGCGGGAGCGGCTACGAGCAGTACTTC. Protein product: CASSLGTSGSGYEQYF.

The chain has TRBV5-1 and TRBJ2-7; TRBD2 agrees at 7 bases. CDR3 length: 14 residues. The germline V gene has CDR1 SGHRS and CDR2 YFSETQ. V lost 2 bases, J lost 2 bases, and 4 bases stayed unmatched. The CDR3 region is CASSLTSDTYEQYF. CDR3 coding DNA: TGCGCCAGCAGCTTAACTAGCGATACCTACGAGCAGTACTTC.

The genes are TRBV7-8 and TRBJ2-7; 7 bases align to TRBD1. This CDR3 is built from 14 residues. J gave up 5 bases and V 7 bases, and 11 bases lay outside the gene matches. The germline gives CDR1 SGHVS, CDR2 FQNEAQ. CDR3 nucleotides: TGTGCCAGCACCAGACAGGGAAAAACAAACGAGCAGTACTTC. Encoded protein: CASTRQGKTNEQYF.

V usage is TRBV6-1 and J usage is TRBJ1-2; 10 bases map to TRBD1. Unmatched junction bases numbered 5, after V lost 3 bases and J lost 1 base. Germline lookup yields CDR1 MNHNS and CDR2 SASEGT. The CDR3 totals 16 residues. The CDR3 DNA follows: TGTGCCAGCAGTGATTTAAGGACAGGGGGTAACTATGGCTACACCTTC. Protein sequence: CASSDLRTGGNYGYTF.

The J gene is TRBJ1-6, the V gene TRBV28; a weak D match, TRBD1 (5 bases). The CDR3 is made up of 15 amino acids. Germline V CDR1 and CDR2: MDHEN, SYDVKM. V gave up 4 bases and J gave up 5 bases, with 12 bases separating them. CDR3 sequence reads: CASSSPSGNNSPLHF. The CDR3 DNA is TGTGCCAGCAGTTCGCCATCAGGGAATAATTCACCCCTCCACTTT.

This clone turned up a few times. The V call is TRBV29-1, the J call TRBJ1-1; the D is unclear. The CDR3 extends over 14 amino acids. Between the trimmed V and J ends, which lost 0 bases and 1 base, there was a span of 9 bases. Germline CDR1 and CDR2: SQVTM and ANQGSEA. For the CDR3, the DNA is TGCAGCGTTGAAGAGGGCATGCAGAACACTGAAGCTTTCTTT. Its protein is CSVEEGMQNTEAFF.

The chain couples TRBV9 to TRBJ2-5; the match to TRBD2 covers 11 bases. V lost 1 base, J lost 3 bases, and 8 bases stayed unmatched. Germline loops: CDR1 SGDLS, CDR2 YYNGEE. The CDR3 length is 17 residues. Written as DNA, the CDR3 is TGTGCCAGCAGCGTAACTAACGGACTAGCGGGTAAAGAGACCCAGTACTTC. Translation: CASSVTNGLAGKETQYF.

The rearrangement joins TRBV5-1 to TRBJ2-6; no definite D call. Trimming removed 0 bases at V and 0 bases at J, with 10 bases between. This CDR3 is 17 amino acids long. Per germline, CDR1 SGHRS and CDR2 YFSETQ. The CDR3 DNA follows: TGCGCCAGCAGCTTGGGCGGCTCCAGCTCTGGGGCCAACGTCCTGACTTTC. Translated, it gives CASSLGGSSSGANVLTF. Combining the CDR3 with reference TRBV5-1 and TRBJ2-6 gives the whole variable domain KAGVTQTPRYLIKTRGQQVTLSCSPISGHRSVSWYQQTPGQGLQFLFEYFSETQRNKGNFPGRFSGRQFSNSRSEMNVSTLELGDSALYLCASSLGGSSSGANVLTFGAGSRLTVL.

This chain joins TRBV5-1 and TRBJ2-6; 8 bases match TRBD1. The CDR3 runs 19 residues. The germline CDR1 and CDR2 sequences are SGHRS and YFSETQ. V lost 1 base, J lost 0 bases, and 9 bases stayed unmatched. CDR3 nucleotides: TGCGCCAGCAGCTTGAGGATTCAGGGGGCGGACTCTGGGGCCAACGTCCTGACTTTC. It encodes CASSLRIQGADSGANVLTF.

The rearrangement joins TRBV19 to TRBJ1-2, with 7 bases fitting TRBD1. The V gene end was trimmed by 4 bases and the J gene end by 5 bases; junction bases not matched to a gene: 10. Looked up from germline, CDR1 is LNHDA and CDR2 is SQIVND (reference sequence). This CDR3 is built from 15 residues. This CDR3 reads CASSTQGQSRYGYTF. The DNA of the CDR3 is TGTGCCAGTAGTACCCAGGGACAGTCGCGTTATGGCTACACCTTC. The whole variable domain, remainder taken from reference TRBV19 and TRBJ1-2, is DGGITQSPKYLFRKEGQNVTLSCEQNLNHDAMYWYRQDPGQGLRLIYYSQIVNDFQKGDIAEGYSVSREKKESFPLTVTSAQKNPTAFYLCASSTQGQSRYGYTFGSGTRLTVV.

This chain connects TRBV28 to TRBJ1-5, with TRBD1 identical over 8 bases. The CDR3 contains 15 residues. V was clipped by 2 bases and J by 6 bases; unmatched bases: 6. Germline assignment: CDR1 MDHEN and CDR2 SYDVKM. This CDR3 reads CASSLEQGALQPQHF. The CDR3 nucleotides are TGTGCCAGCAGTTTAGAGCAGGGGGCTCTTCAGCCCCAGCATTTT.

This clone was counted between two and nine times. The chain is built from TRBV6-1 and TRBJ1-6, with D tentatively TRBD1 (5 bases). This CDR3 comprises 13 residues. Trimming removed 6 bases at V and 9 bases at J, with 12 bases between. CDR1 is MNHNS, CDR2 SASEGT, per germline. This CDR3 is CASRDYGGSPLHF. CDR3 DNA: TGTGCCAGCAGAGACTACGGGGGTTCACCCCTCCACTTT.